Below are 9 T cell receptor beta chains sequenced from a single sample in a study of T cell responses to AZD1222 COVID-19 vaccine. Assay: immunoSEQ multiplex PCR; the TCRdb copy retains only in-frame clones and omits some. The sample includes tens of thousands of clones, 88% of them seen just once. This material consisted of peripheral blood, taken on day 0 of MenACWY control vaccination. Receptor source: an adult in good health.

The V and J genes are TRBV29-1 and TRBJ2-2; the match to TRBD1 covers 8 bases. Germline CDR1 reads SQVTM; CDR2 reads ANQGSEA. The V and J ends lost 6 bases and 3 bases, in that order; junction bases with no gene match: 6. The CDR3 has 14 amino acids. The CDR3 loop is CSVQGATDTGELFF. DNA of the CDR3: TGCAGCGTCCAGGGGGCGACGGACACCGGGGAGCTGTTTTTT.

The chain has TRBV2 and TRBJ2-7; tentatively, D is TRBD1 or TRBD2 (5 bases each). Germline loops: CDR1 SNHLY, CDR2 FYNNEI. Trimming removed 7 bases at V and 9 bases at J, with 16 bases between. The CDR3 sequence is 12 residues long. The CDR3: CASIRDLGRQYF. The CDR3 DNA reads as TGTGCCAGCATCAGGGACCTGGGTCGGCAGTACTTC.

This chain connects TRBV24-1 to TRBJ1-2, with 8 positions matching TRBD1. The CDR3 extends over 14 amino acids. The J segment lost 5 bases and the V segment lost 2 bases, leaving 3 bases of the junction unmatched. Germline V CDR1 and CDR2: KGHDR, SFDVKD. The CDR3 loop reads CATSDSRTGYGYTF. CDR3 DNA: TGTGCCACCAGTGATTCTCGGACAGGGTATGGCTACACCTTC.

J is TRBJ1-1 and V is TRBV11-2; D may be TRBD1 (5 bases). Germline CDR1 and CDR2: SGHAT and FQNNGV. With 0 bases removed from V and 8 bases from J, the gap between germline ends came to 16 bases. The CDR3 is 15 residues long. CDR3 sequence reads: CASSLETGREKEAFF. The CDR3 nucleotides read TGTGCCAGCAGCTTAGAAACGGGACGGGAGAAGGAAGCTTTCTTT. The entire variable domain, with the rest obtained from reference TRBV11-2 and TRBJ1-1, is as follows: EAGVAQSPRYKIIEKRQSVAFWCNPISGHATLYWYQQILGQGPKLLIQFQNNGVVDDSQLPKDRFSAERLKGVDSTLKIQPAKLEDSAVYLCASSLETGREKEAFFGQGTRLTVV.

The chain carries TRBV29-1 and TRBJ1-2; 8 bases are shared with TRBD1. The CDR3 is 18 residues long. Germline CDR1 SQVTM, CDR2 ANQGSEA. V dropped 4 bases and J dropped 2; count of bases not matched to a gene: 18. The CDR3 DNA sequence: TGCAGCGTTGCTAGGCCGGGACAGGCTTTGTTTTACAACTATGGCTACACCTTC. It encodes CSVARPGQALFYNYGYTF.

The chain joins TRBV9 to TRBJ1-3; D uncertain. In germline, CDR1 is SGDLS, CDR2 YYNGEE. The V end lost 2 bases, the J end lost 0 bases, and 12 bases lay between the germline ends. This CDR3 region has 16 residues. CDR3 loop: CASSVAPQSSGNTIYF. As DNA, the CDR3 is TGTGCCAGCAGCGTCGCCCCCCAGAGCTCTGGAAACACCATATATTTT. Based on the CDR3 plus reference TRBV9 and TRBJ1-3, the full variable domain is DSGVTQTPKHLITATGQRVTLRCSPRSGDLSVYWYQQSLDQGLQFLIQYYNGEERAKGNILERFSAQQFPDLHSELNLSSLELGDSALYFCASSVAPQSSGNTIYFGEGSWLTVV.

V is TRBV6-5 and J is TRBJ2-7; TRBD1 is a possible D gene (6 bases). CDR1 is MNHEY and CDR2 is SVGAGI in the germline V gene. The CDR3 has 14 amino acids. V was cut by 0 bases and J by 3 bases, with 9 bases left in between. The CDR3 is CASSYSTGIYEQYF. CDR3 coding DNA: TGTGCCAGCAGTTACTCTACAGGGATCTACGAGCAGTACTTC.

The chain has TRBV6-1 and TRBJ2-6, with 10 bases aligning to TRBD1. J gave up 4 bases and V 2 bases, and 8 bases lay outside the gene matches. The germline gives CDR1 MNHNS, CDR2 SASEGT. There are 18 residues in the CDR3. The CDR3 DNA reads TGTGCCAGCAGTGAAACCGGGACAGGGGTCTCCGGGGCCAACGTCCTGACTTTC. Its translation: CASSETGTGVSGANVLTF.

V usage is TRBV29-1 and J usage is TRBJ2-6; weak D call: TRBD1 (5 bases). The V end lost 5 bases, the J end lost 3 bases, and 11 bases lay between the germline ends. The germline V gene encodes CDR1 SQVTM and CDR2 ANQGSEA. CDR3 length equals 14 residues. The CDR3 sequence: CSVRLDIGANVLTF. In nucleotides, the CDR3 is TGCAGCGTTCGATTGGACATTGGGGCCAACGTCCTGACTTTC.